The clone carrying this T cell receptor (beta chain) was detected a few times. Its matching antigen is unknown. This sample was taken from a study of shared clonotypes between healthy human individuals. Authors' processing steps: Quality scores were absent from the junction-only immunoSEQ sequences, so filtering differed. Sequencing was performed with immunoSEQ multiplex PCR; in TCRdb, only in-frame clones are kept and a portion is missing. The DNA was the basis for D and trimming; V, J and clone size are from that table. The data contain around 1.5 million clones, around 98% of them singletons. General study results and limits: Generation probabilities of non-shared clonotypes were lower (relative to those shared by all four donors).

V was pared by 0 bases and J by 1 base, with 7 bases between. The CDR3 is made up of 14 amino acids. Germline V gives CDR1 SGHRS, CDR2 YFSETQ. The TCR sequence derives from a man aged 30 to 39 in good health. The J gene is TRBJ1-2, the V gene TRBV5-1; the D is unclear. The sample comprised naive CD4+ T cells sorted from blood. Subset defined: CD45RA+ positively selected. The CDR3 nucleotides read TGCGCCAGCAGCTTGGATGGGATTAACTATGGCTACACCTTC. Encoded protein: CASSLDGINYGYTF.